Listed below are T cell receptor beta chains from one sample, sequenced in a study of cytomegalovirus exposure and HLA in healthy donors. Data came from immunoSEQ multiplex PCR; TCRdb stores just in-frame clones and leaves some out. This table has over 200,000 clones, 82% appearing once. Specimen: PBMCs. Receptors originate from a woman aged 40 to 49 in good health and CMV-seropositive. Both conserved end residues are part of each CDR3.

j_call	v_call	cdr3_aa
TRBJ1-2	TRBV7-9	CSSSLLVHGYTF
TRBJ2-6	TRBV21-1	CASKSAGFSGANVLTF
TRBJ1-5	TRBV4-1	CASSQDLEDGYYSNQPQHF
TRBJ1-2	TRBV7-9	CASSLEQGVHGYTF
TRBJ2-1	TRBV25-1	CASRGLTGTSLYNEQFF
TRBJ2-7	TRBV30	CAWTTTVSYEQYF
TRBJ1-5	TRBV18	CASSLGQSYSNQPQHF
TRBJ1-2	TRBV9	CASSPVGGYGYTF
TRBJ1-2	TRBV6-6	CASSYHRGGLYGYTF
TRBJ2-5	TRBV5-4	CASSFPGLKETQYF